This TCR beta chain was captured in a study of regulatory dendritic cells for organ transplantation. Study-level points and caveats: Memory CD8+ T cells were the most oligoclonal; naive cells were highly diverse. Mature dendritic cells appeared to drive more memory CD8+ clonal expansion than regulatory ones.

Clones were read by immunoSEQ multiplex PCR, and TCRdb kept only the in-frame ones, dropping some. The sample shows more than 10,000 clones, about 90% of them seen only once. Germline CDR1 MGHRA, CDR2 YSYEKL. The CDR3 totals 16 residues. Trimming pared 1 base from V and 0 bases from J, leaving 10 bases between. A note on this clone: Its antigen is undetermined.

Allogeneic regulatory or mature dendritic cells were co-cultured for less than six days with CFSE-labeled sorted T cells at 1:10. CD4+ or CD8+ T cells were sorted as naive CD45RA+ or memory CD45RO+. The chain employs TRBV4-1 and TRBJ2-1, with unresolved D. The sequence derives from a human donor in good health. The sequenced sample was naive CD8+ T cells from blood cultured with regulatory dendritic cells. The subset is: CD45RA+ naive T cells. The CDR3, as DNA: TGCGCCAGCAGCCAAGTTGGGCAAGGCTCCTACAATGAGCAGTTCTTC. Amino acid sequence: CASSQVGQGSYNEQFF.